This T cell receptor beta chain is drawn from a study of CD8 T cells in ankylosing spondylitis. Study-level results: In ankylosing spondylitis blood, a motif of eight highly homologous TCR beta variants appeared characteristic. The authors reported significant enrichment of disease-linked clones in matched ankylosing spondylitis synovial fluid.

The CDR3 has 15 residues. Trimming shortened V by 3 bases and J by 4 bases, and 14 bases separated the two germline ends. Germline lookup yields CDR1 SGDLS and CDR2 YYNGEE. This clonotype was recorded many times. What it recognizes is unknown. TCRdb redid the calling of the 5' RACE reads with MiXCR, one entry per CDR3 protein. The sample gives about 30,000 distinct CDR3 sequences, less than 6.5% of which show up once; around 1.9% is in the top ten. This TCR was sampled from a female donor with ankylosing spondylitis or in good health (not recorded which). The sequencing input was blood, either unsorted or a sorted T cell fraction (not recorded which). This rearrangement joins TRBV9 to TRBJ2-1, with a possible D match to TRBD2 (6 bases). The CDR3 DNA follows: TGTGCCAGCAGCGCGGAGGGGAGATTATACAATGAGCAGTTCTTC. It specifies CASSAEGRLYNEQFF.